This T cell receptor beta chain was retrieved from a study of OX40 agonist ivuxolimab in advanced cancers. About the study: Subjects had a mean age of 60 years, with a range of about 23 to 90; around 84% were male. The eligibility criteria allowed prior anti-PD-1, anti-PD-L1 or anti-CTLA-4 therapy, and 30% to 40% had some. General study results and limits: Certain nonresponders additionally had low normalized T-cell clonal expansion.

With respect to this clone: Its antigen remains unknown.

Clones were sequenced by immunoSEQ multiplex PCR, and TCRdb holds only the in-frame ones, with some missing. The top ten hold approximately 1.3% of the sample, which has tens of thousands of clones, around 90% seen once. V lost 1 base to trimming and J lost 3 bases, with 11 bases between them. Germline lookup yields CDR1 MGHRA and CDR2 YSYEKL. The CDR3 consists of 15 residues. V and J are TRBV4-1 and TRBJ2-3; TRBD2 is a possible D gene (5 bases). The clonotype was recovered from an adult with an advanced solid tumor such as melanoma, head and neck, liver or kidney cancer. This sample comprised CD4+ or CD8+ T cells sorted from blood, obtained in a trial of the OX40 agonist ivuxolimab. This CDR3 reads CASSQVGLETDTQYF. Written as DNA, the CDR3 is TGCGCCAGCAGCCAAGTAGGACTCGAAACAGATACGCAGTATTTT.